The 30 T cell receptor beta chains below all came from one sample that was sequenced in a study of T cell responses to AZD1222 COVID-19 vaccine. Sequencing was performed with immunoSEQ multiplex PCR; in TCRdb, only in-frame clones are kept and a portion is missing. The sample carries around 140,000 clones, 80% to 95% recorded once. The sequences come from peripheral blood, collected 28 days after the second AZD1222 dose. These receptors all stem from an adult who received the AZD1222 COVID-19 vaccine.

This chain connects TRBV6-5 to TRBJ2-7; D remains ambiguous. This CDR3 region has 14 residues. V lost 5 bases and J 0 bases, leaving 11 bases between the germline ends. Germline CDR1 and CDR2: MNHEY and SVGAGI. The CDR3 is CASSQSESSYEQYV. The CDR3 nucleotides are TGTGCCAGCAGTCAGAGCGAGAGCTCCTACGAGCAGTACGTC.

The chain recombines TRBV7-9 with TRBJ2-7, with D unclear. The CDR3 covers 11 residues. V shed 1 base and J shed 3 bases, with 1 base lying between them. Germline V gene data show CDR1 as SEHNR and CDR2 as FQNEAQ (reference sequence). The CDR3 loop is CASSLDYEQYF. CDR3 nucleotides: TGTGCCAGCAGCTTAGACTACGAGCAGTACTTC.

The gene calls are TRBV30 and TRBJ2-2; 9 bases match TRBD1. This CDR3 is 16 amino acids long. The germline gives CDR1 GTSNPN, CDR2 SVGIG (reference sequence). Trimming took 3 bases from V and 2 from J; bases not matched to a gene: 7. The CDR3 coding sequence is TGTGCCTGGAGGACAGGGGGAGGCCGCAACACCGGGGAGCTGTTTTTT. Translated: CAWRTGGGRNTGELFF.

The chain is built from TRBV13 and TRBJ2-1, with 10 bases matching TRBD2. J was trimmed by 1 base and V by 5 bases; bases with no gene match: 5. Per the germline V gene, CDR1 is PRHDT and CDR2 is FYEKMQ (reference sequence). The CDR3 is 16 amino acids. Written as DNA, the CDR3 is TGTGCCAGCAGCCCCCTACTAGCGGGGTCCTACAATGAGCAGTTCTTC. Protein: CASSPLLAGSYNEQFF.

The genes are TRBV5-1 and TRBJ1-4; D is perhaps TRBD1 (6 bases). Trimming removed 2 bases from V and 0 bases from J, with 8 bases in between. There are 15 residues in the CDR3. CDR1 and CDR2 from the germline V gene are SGHRS and YFSETQ. The CDR3 spells CASSLGGTTNEKLFF. CDR3 sequence (DNA): TGCGCCAGCAGCTTAGGGGGGACAACTAATGAAAAACTGTTTTTT.

This chain links TRBV7-8 with TRBJ2-7, with D possibly matching TRBD2 (6 bases). In germline, CDR1 is SGHVS, CDR2 FQNEAQ. The CDR3 is 13 residues long. Trimming removed 5 bases from V and 3 bases from J, with 11 bases in between. CDR3 in DNA: TGTGCCAGCAGCCCCAGGGACTTCTACGAGCAGTACTTC. Encoded protein: CASSPRDFYEQYF.

The rearrangement joins TRBV18 to TRBJ2-2, with a possible D match to TRBD2 (5 bases). Per germline, CDR1 KGHSH and CDR2 LQKENI. The CDR3 is 14 residues long. With 3 bases removed from V and 4 bases from J, the gap between germline ends came to 9 bases. CDR3 residues: CASSPEVGTGELFF. CDR3 nucleotide sequence: TGTGCCAGCTCACCGGAGGTTGGCACCGGGGAGCTGTTTTTT.

The CDR3 sequence is CASSSSQGGLADTQYF. CDR3 sequence (DNA): TGTGCCAGCAGTTCCTCACAGGGTGGGTTGGCAGATACGCAGTATTTT. The chain is built from TRBV6-2 or TRBV6-3 and TRBJ2-3; D is perhaps TRBD1 (6 bases). This CDR3 spans 16 amino acids. V lost 4 bases to trimming and J lost 4 bases, with 18 bases between them. Per germline, CDR1 MNHEY and CDR2 SVGEGT.

This chain connects TRBV30 to TRBJ1-1; TRBD1 agrees at 7 bases. Looked up from germline, CDR1 is GTSNPN and CDR2 is SVGIG (reference sequence). The CDR3 has 12 residues. Trimming cost V 2 bases and J 11 bases; bases outside gene matches: 8. The CDR3 nucleotides are TGTGCCTGGAGTCCCGACAGGGCCCCGGCTTTCTTT. Protein sequence: CAWSPDRAPAFF.

The chain employs TRBV30 and TRBJ1-5; maybe TRBD1 (6 bases). Germline V CDR1 and CDR2: GTSNPN, SVGIG (reference sequence). The CDR3 covers 13 residues. V was cut by 2 bases and J by 6 bases, with 11 bases left in between. CDR3 region: CAWSRGLGQPQHF. CDR3 nucleotide sequence: TGTGCCTGGAGTAGGGGGTTAGGTCAGCCCCAGCATTTT.

About this clone: Different DNA sequences within this sample yield the same CDR3. The J gene is TRBJ1-1, the V gene TRBV6-5, with 7 bases identical to TRBD1. J lost 0 bases, V lost 7 bases, and 5 bases had no gene match. CDR3 length equals 14 residues. CDR1 and CDR2 (germline): MNHEY, SVGAGI. CDR3 in DNA: TGTGCCAGCACCCTGACAGGGTTGAACACTGAAGCTTTCTTT. It is translated as CASTLTGLNTEAFF.

V and J are TRBV6-5 and TRBJ1-2, with 9 nucleotides matching TRBD1. Germline lookup yields CDR1 MNHEY and CDR2 SVGAGI. The CDR3 runs 16 residues. Trimming took 0 bases from V and 4 from J; bases not matched to a gene: 6. The chain's CDR3 is CASSYSRTGERYGYTF. The CDR3 nucleotides read TGTGCCAGCAGTTACTCGAGGACAGGGGAGCGCTATGGCTACACCTTC.

V usage is TRBV5-1 and J usage is TRBJ2-6; D possibly corresponds to TRBD1 (6 bases). Looked up from germline, CDR1 is SGHRS and CDR2 is YFSETQ. Deletions cut 4 bases from V and 2 bases from J, with 10 bases between. The CDR3 runs 15 residues. The CDR3 is CASSRQEPGANVLTF. The DNA for the CDR3 is TGCGCCAGCAGCCGACAGGAACCTGGGGCCAACGTCCTGACTTTC.

The chain couples TRBV19 to TRBJ1-5; D is unclear. V was cut by 4 bases and J by 0 bases, with 7 bases left in between. The CDR3 has 14 amino acids. Germline-derived CDR1 and CDR2 are LNHDA and SQIVND (reference sequence). The CDR3 DNA reads as TGTGCCAGTAGTAGGGAAGATAGCAATCAGCCCCAGCATTTT. Amino acids: CASSREDSNQPQHF.

This chain uses TRBV5-8 with TRBJ1-5; the D is unclear. CDR1 is SGHTS and CDR2 is YDEGEE in the germline V gene. Between the trimmed V and J ends, which lost 2 bases and 0 bases, there was a span of 6 bases. The CDR3 totals 14 residues. The CDR3 sequence is CASSFQVSNQPQHF. The CDR3 DNA is TGTGCCAGCAGCTTTCAAGTTAGCAATCAGCCCCAGCATTTT.

The V and J genes are TRBV11-3 and TRBJ2-2; 8 bases line up with TRBD1. V trimming: 1 base; J trimming: 6 bases; junction bases outside the gene matches: 7. CDR3 length: 16 residues. CDR1 is SGHNT, CDR2 YENEEA, per germline. CDR3 in amino acids: CASSLGWQGAAGELFF. The CDR3 bases are TGTGCCAGCAGCTTAGGGTGGCAGGGGGCGGCCGGGGAGCTGTTTTTT.

This chain links TRBV18 with TRBJ1-2; D may be TRBD1 (5 bases). CDR3 size: 14 residues. Germline V gives CDR1 KGHSH, CDR2 LQKENI. With 3 bases removed from V and 3 bases from J, the gap between germline ends came to 11 bases. CDR3 bases: TGTGCCAGCTCACCTTCGGGGACGGACTATGGCTACACCTTC. Translated: CASSPSGTDYGYTF. Filled out from reference TRBV18 and TRBJ1-2, the complete variable domain reads NAGVMQNPRHLVRRRGQEARLRCSPMKGHSHVYWYRQLPEEGLKFMVYLQKENIIDESGMPKERFSAEFPKEGPSILRIQQVVRGDSAAYFCASSPSGTDYGYTFGSGTRLTVV.

This clone was seen once. The chain is built from TRBV19 and TRBJ2-2; D ambiguous. Trimming pared 0 bases from V and 3 bases from J, leaving 17 bases between. This CDR3 has 18 residues. Germline lookup yields CDR1 LNHDA and CDR2 SQIVND (reference sequence). Written as DNA, the CDR3 is TGTGCCAGTAGTATAGATACCCCAAGCGCATACTACACCGGGGAGCTGTTTTTT. Its protein product is CASSIDTPSAYYTGELFF. Drawing the rest from reference TRBV19 and TRBJ2-2, the complete variable domain is DGGITQSPKYLFRKEGQNVTLSCEQNLNHDAMYWYRQDPGQGLRLIYYSQIVNDFQKGDIAEGYSVSREKKESFPLTVTSAQKNPTAFYLCASSIDTPSAYYTGELFFGEGSRLTVL.

V gene TRBV19 combines with J gene TRBJ1-5; 8 nucleotides line up with TRBD1. With 4 bases clipped from V and 3 bases from J, the junction kept 8 bases outside the gene matches. CDR1 and CDR2 from the germline V gene are LNHDA and SQIVND (reference sequence). The length of the CDR3 is 16 residues. In nucleotides, the CDR3 is TGTGCCAGTAGTACCCGAAGGACAGGGTTCAATCAGCCCCAGCATTTT. It is translated as CASSTRRTGFNQPQHF.

CDR3 loop: CASSFRQINEKLFF. CDR3 coding DNA: TGTGCCAGCAGCTTCAGGCAGATTAATGAAAAACTGTTTTTT. The chain is built from TRBV7-9 and TRBJ1-4, with D unclear. There are 14 residues in the CDR3. Trimming shortened V by 3 bases and J by 4 bases, and 9 bases separated the two germline ends. Germline V gene lookup returns CDR1 SEHNR and CDR2 FQNEAQ (reference sequence).

The gene calls are TRBV19 and TRBJ1-5; D is undetermined. CDR3 length: 14 residues. Germline V lookup: CDR1 LNHDA, CDR2 SQIVND (reference sequence). The V end was cut by 3 bases, the J end by 4 bases, with 10 bases between. Here the CDR3 DNA reads TGTGCCAGTAGTATTCAACAGAATAATCAGCCCCAGCATTTT. Protein product: CASSIQQNNQPQHF.

This rearrangement joins TRBV6-5 to TRBJ2-7; 9 nucleotides match TRBD2. V trimming: 6 bases; J trimming: 2 bases; junction bases outside the gene matches: 5. CDR3 length equals 14 residues. Germline CDR1 and CDR2: MNHEY and SVGAGI. The CDR3 bases are TGTGCCAGCAGGAGGGCTAGCGGGGCCTACGAGCAGTACGTC. Residues: CASRRASGAYEQYV.

The genes are TRBV7-2 and TRBJ1-1, with a possible D match to TRBD1 (5 bases). Germline CDR1 and CDR2: SGHTA and FQGNSA. V was cut by 6 bases and J by 0 bases, with 11 bases left in between. The CDR3 sequence is 14 residues long. The CDR3 sequence: CASRARQMNTEAFF. The CDR3 coding sequence is TGTGCCAGCAGGGCAAGACAGATGAACACTGAAGCTTTCTTT.

The V call is TRBV30, the J call TRBJ2-3; TRBD1 matches at 7 bases. The CDR3 has 16 residues. V was pared by 0 bases and J by 1 base, with 7 bases of the junction left unmatched. CDR1 is GTSNPN, CDR2 SVGIG, per germline (reference sequence). The CDR3 region has the DNA TGTGCCTGGAGTGTACTTTCCGGGACAGGCACAGATACGCAGTATTTT. It translates to CAWSVLSGTGTDTQYF.

The CDR3 protein is CASSTTSDAYNEQFF. The CDR3 DNA reads TGTGCCAGCAGCACCACTAGCGACGCCTACAATGAGCAGTTCTTC. This chain links TRBV11-2 with TRBJ2-1; TRBD2 matches at 7 bases. V was clipped by 5 bases and J by 2 bases; unmatched bases: 6. Germline CDR1 is SGHAT and CDR2 is FQNNGV. The CDR3 is 15 residues long.

Here the CDR3 DNA reads TGTGCCAGCAGCTTAGCGTCAGGGCTTAATGAAAAACTGTTTTTT. Encoded protein: CASSLASGLNEKLFF. The V and J genes are TRBV11-3 and TRBJ1-4; possibly TRBD1 for D (5 bases). This CDR3 is built from 15 residues. V was clipped by 1 base and J by 4 bases, with 10 bases between them. CDR1 is SGHNT, CDR2 YENEEA, per germline.

The gene calls are TRBV2 and TRBJ2-3; TRBD1 agrees at 7 bases. The CDR3 extends over 15 amino acids. Losses at the gene ends were 3 bases for V and 7 bases for J; bases not matched to a gene: 10. Looked up from germline, CDR1 is SNHLY and CDR2 is FYNNEI. CDR3 region: CASSDRGTSTHTQYF. CDR3 DNA: TGTGCCAGCAGTGACAGGGGGACGTCCACCCATACGCAGTATTTT. Combining the CDR3 with reference TRBV2 and TRBJ2-3 gives the whole variable domain EPEVTQTPSHQVTQMGQEVILRCVPISNHLYFYWYRQILGQKVEFLVSFYNNEISEKSEIFDDQFSVERPDGSNFTLKIRSTKLEDSAMYFCASSDRGTSTHTQYFGPGTRLTVL.

J is TRBJ2-5 and V is TRBV9; 11 bases map to TRBD1. The V segment lost 3 bases and the J segment 4 bases; nucleotides outside the gene matches: 8. CDR3 length: 16 residues. CDR1 and CDR2 from the germline V gene are SGDLS and YYNGEE. The CDR3 is CASSALGQGAGETQYF. The CDR3 DNA reads TGTGCCAGCAGCGCCCTTGGACAGGGGGCAGGAGAGACCCAGTACTTC.

This chain links TRBV5-1 with TRBJ1-6, with D possibly TRBD1 on 5 matching bases. The CDR3 length is 15 residues. Germline V lookup: CDR1 SGHRS, CDR2 YFSETQ. Trimming took 3 bases from V and 6 from J, leaving 13 bases between them. CDR3 in amino acids: CASSSGGQGNSPLHF. The CDR3 nucleotides are TGCGCCAGCAGCTCGGGAGGGCAGGGTAATTCACCCCTCCACTTT.

The V and J genes are TRBV19 and TRBJ1-1, with D perhaps matching TRBD1 (5 bases). The ends were cut back, 7 bases at V and 1 base at J, with 10 bases in the middle. CDR1 is LNHDA and CDR2 is SQIVND in the germline V gene (reference sequence). CDR3 length equals 13 residues. CDR3 DNA sequence: TGTGCCAGTACCAGGCAGGGGAACACTGAAGCTTTCTTT. Its protein is CASTRQGNTEAFF.